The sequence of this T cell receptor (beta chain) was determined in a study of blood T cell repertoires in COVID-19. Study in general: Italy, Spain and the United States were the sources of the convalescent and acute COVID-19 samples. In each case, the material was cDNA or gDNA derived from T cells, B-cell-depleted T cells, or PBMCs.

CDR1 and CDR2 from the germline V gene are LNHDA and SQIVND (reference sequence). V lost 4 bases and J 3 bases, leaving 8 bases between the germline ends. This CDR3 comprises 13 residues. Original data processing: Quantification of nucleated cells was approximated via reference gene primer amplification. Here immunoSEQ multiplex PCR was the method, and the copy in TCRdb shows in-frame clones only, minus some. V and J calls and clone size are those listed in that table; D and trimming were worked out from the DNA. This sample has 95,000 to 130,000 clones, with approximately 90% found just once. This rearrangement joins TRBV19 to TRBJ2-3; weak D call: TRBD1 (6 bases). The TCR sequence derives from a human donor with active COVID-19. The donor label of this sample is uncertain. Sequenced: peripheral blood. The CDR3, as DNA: TGTGCCAGTAGTAGCCAGGGGACAGATACGCAGTATTTT. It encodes CASSSQGTDTQYF.